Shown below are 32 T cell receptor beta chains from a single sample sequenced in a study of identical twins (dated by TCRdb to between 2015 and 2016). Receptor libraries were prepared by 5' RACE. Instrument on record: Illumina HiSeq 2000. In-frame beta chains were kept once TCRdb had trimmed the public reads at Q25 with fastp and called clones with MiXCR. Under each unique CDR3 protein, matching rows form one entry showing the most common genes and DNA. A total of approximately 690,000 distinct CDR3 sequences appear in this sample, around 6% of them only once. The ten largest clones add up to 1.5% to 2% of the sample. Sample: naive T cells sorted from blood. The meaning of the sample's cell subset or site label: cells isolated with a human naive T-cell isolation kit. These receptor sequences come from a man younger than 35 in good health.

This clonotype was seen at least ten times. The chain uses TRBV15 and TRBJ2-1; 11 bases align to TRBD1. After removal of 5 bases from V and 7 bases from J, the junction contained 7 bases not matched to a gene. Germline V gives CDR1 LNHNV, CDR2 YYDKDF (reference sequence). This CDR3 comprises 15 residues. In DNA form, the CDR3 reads TGTGCCACCAGCGAAGGACAGGGGGCGTGGAATGAGCAGTTCTTC. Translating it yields CATSEGQGAWNEQFF.

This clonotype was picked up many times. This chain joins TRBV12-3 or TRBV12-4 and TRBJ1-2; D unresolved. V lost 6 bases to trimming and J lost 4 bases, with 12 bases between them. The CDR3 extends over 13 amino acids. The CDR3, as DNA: TGTGCCAGCAGCCCTGACGCCCCCTATGGCTACACCTTC. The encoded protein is CASSPDAPYGYTF.

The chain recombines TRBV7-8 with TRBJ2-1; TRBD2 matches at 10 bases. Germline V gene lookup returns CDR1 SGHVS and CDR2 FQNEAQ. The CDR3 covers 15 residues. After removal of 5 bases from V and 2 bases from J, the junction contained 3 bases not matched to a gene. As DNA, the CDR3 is TGTGCCAGCAGCGCACTAGCGGGGCCCTACAATGAGCAGTTCTTC. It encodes CASSALAGPYNEQFF.

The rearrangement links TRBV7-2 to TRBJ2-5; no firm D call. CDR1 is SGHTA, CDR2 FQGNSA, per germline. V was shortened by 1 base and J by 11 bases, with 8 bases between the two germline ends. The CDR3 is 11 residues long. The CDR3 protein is CASSLGPRQYF. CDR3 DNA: TGTGCCAGCAGCTTAGGGCCGCGACAGTACTTC. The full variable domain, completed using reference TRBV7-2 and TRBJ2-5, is GAGVSQSPSNKVTEKGKDVELRCDPISGHTALYWYRQSLGQGLEFLIYFQGNSAPDKSGLPSDRFSAERTGGSVSTLTIQRTQQEDSAVYLCASSLGPRQYFGPGTRLLVL.

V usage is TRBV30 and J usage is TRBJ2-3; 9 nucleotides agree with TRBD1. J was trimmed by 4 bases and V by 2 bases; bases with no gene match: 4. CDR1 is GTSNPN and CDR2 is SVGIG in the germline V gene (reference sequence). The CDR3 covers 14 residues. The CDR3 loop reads CAWSSDRGADTQYF. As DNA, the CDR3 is TGTGCCTGGAGTTCGGACAGGGGTGCAGATACGCAGTATTTT.

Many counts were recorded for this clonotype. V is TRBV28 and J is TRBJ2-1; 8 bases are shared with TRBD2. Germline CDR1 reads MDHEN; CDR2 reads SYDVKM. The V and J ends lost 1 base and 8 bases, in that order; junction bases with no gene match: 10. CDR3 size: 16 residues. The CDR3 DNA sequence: TGTGCCAGCAGTTTATTACGGGAGGGATCGCGATATGAGCAGTTCTTC. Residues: CASSLLREGSRYEQFF. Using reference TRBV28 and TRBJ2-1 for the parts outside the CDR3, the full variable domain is DVKVTQSSRYLVKRTGEKVFLECVQDMDHENMFWYRQDPGLGLRLIYFSYDVKMKEKGDIPEGYSVSREKKERFSLILESASTNQTSMYLCASSLLREGSRYEQFFGPGTRLTVL.

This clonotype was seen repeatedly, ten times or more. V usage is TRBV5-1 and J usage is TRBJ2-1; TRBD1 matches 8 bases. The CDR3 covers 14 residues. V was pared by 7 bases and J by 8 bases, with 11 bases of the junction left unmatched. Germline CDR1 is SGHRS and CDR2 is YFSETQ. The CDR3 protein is CASQRQGYLDEQFF. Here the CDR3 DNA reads TGCGCCAGCCAACGACAGGGGTATTTGGATGAGCAGTTCTTC.

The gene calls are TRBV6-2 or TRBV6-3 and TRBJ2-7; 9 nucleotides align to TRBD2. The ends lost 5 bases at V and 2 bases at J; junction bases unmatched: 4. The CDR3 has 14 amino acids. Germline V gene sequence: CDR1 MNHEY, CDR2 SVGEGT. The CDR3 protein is CASSNIAGAYEQYV. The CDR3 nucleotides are TGTGCCAGCAGTAATATAGCGGGGGCCTACGAGCAGTACGTC.

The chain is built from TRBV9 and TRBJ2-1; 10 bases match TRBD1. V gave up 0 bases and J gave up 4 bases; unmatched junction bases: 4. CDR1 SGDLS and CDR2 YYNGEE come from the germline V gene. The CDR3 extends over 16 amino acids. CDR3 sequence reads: CASSVEGQGTYNEQFF. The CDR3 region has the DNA TGTGCCAGCAGCGTAGAGGGACAGGGGACATACAATGAGCAGTTCTTC.

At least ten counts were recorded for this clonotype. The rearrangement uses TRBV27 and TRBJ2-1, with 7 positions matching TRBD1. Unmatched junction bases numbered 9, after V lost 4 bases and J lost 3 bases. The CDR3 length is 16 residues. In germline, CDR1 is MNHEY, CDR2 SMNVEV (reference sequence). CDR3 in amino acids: CASSSIAGGGYNEQFF. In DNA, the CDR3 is TGTGCCAGCAGTTCCATCGCAGGGGGTGGCTACAATGAGCAGTTCTTC.

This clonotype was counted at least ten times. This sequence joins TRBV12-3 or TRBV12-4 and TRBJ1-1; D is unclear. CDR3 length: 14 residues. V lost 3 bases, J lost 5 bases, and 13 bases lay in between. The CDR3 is CASSLKGPSTEAFF. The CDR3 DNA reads TGTGCCAGCAGTTTGAAGGGTCCTTCGACTGAAGCTTTCTTT.

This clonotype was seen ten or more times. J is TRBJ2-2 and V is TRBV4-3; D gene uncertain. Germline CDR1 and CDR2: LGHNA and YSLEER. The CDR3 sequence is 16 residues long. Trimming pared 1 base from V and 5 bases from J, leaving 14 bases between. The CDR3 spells CASSQGTNHATGELFF. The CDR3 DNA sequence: TGCGCCAGCAGCCAAGGTACCAACCACGCGACCGGGGAGCTGTTTTTT.

The CDR3 DNA is TGTGCCAGCAGCGCGCGACAGAGGCTCCAAGAGACCCAGTACTTC. Amino acids: CASSARQRLQETQYF. The chain recombines TRBV7-9 with TRBJ2-5; weak D call: TRBD1 (5 bases). There are 15 residues in the CDR3. The germline gives CDR1 SEHNR, CDR2 FQNEAQ (reference sequence). V lost 5 bases to trimming and J lost 1 base, with 14 bases between them.

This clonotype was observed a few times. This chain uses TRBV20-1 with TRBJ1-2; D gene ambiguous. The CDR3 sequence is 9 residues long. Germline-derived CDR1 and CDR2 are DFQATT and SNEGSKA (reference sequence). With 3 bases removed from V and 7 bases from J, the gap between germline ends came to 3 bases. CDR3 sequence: CSASAGYTF. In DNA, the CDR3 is TGCAGTGCTAGTGCTGGCTACACCTTC.

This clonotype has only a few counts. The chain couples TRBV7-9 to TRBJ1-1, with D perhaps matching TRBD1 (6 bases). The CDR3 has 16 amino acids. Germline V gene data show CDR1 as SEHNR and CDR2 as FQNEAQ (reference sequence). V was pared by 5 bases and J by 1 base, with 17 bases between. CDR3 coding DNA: TGTGCCAGCAGCCTTTCCCCGGGACATCGGAACACTGAAGCTTTCTTT. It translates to CASSLSPGHRNTEAFF.

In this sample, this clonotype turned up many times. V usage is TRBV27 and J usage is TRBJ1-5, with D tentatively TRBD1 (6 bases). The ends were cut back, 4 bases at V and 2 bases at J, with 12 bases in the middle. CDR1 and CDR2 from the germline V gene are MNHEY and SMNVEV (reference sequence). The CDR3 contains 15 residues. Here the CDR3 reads CASSSGGLGNQPQHF. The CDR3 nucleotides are TGTGCCAGCAGTTCCGGGGGGCTCGGCAATCAGCCCCAGCATTTT.

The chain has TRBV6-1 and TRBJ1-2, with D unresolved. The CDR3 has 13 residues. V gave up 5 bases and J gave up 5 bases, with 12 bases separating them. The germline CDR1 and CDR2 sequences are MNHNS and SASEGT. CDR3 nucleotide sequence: TGTGCCAGCAGTCTAGACGTGGCTTATGGCTACACCTTC. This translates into CASSLDVAYGYTF.

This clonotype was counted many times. The CDR3 bases are TGTGCCAGCAGCCTGCAGACAGGCGAGCAGTACTTC. This sequence encodes CASSLQTGEQYF. The chain has TRBV4-2 and TRBJ2-7; TRBD1 is a possible D gene (6 bases). Germline CDR1 and CDR2: LGHNA and YNFKEQ. The CDR3 consists of 12 residues. Trimming cost V 4 bases and J 6 bases, with 10 bases left between them.

CDR3 in DNA: TGTGCCAGCAGTATGGCGGGCCCCCGGGTCGACATTCAGTACTTC. Protein sequence: CASSMAGPRVDIQYF. The V call is TRBV27, the J call TRBJ2-4; possible D gene TRBD2, 5 bases. CDR1 and CDR2 (germline): MNHEY, SMNVEV (reference sequence). The CDR3 contains 15 residues. Trimming cost V 5 bases and J 8 bases, with 19 bases left between them.

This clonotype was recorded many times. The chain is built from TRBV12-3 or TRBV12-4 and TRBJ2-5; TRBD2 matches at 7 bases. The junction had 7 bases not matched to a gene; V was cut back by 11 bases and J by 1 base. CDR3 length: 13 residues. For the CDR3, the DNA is TGTGCCGCCGGGGGGACGGCCCAAGAGACCCAGTACTTC. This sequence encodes CAAGGTAQETQYF.

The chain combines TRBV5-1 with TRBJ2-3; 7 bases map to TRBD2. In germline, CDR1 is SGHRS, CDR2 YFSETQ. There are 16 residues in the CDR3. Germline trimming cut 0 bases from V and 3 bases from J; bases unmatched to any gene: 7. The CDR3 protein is CASSLVIAGVTDTQYF. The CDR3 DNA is TGCGCCAGCAGCTTGGTCATTGCGGGAGTGACAGATACGCAGTATTTT.

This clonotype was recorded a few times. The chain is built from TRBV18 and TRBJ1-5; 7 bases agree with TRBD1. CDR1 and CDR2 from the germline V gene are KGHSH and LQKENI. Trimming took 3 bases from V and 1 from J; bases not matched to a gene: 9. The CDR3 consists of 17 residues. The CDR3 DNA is TGTGCCAGCTCACCGAACTCCAGGGGGACGAGCAATCAGCCCCAGCATTTT. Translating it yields CASSPNSRGTSNQPQHF. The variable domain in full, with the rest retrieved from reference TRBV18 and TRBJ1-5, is NAGVMQNPRHLVRRRGQEARLRCSPMKGHSHVYWYRQLPEEGLKFMVYLQKENIIDESGMPKERFSAEFPKEGPSILRIQQVVRGDSAAYFCASSPNSRGTSNQPQHFGDGTRLSIL.

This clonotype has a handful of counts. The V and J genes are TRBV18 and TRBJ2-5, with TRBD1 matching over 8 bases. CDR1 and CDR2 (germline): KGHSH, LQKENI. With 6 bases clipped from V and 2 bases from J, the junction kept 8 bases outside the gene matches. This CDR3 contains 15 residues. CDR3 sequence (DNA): TGTGCCAGCTCCTACAGGGGGACAGCACAAGAGACCCAGTACTTC. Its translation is CASSYRGTAQETQYF.

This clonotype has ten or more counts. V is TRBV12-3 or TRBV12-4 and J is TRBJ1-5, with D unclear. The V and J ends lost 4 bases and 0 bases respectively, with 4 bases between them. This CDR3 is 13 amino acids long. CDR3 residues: CASSWSSNQPQHF. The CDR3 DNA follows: TGTGCCAGCAGTTGGTCTAGCAATCAGCCCCAGCATTTT.

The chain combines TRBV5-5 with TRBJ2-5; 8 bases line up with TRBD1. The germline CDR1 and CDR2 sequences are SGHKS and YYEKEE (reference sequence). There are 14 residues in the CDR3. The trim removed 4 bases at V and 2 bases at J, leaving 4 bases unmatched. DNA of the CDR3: TGTGCCAGCAGCCGGACAGGGAGACAAGAGACCCAGTACTTC. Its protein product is CASSRTGRQETQYF.

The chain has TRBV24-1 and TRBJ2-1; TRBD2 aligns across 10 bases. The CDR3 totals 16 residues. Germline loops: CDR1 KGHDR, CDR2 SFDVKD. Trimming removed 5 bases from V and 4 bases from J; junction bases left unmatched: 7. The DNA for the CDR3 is TGTGCCACCAGTGCTTCGGGACTAGCGCCTTACAATGAGCAGTTCTTC. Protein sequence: CATSASGLAPYNEQFF.

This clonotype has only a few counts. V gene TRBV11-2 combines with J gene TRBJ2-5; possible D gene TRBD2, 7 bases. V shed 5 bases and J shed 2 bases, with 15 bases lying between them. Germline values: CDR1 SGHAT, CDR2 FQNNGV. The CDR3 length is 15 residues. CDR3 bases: TGTGCCAGCAGCGGGCGGGGGCTAGAACAAGAGACCCAGTACTTC. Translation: CASSGRGLEQETQYF.

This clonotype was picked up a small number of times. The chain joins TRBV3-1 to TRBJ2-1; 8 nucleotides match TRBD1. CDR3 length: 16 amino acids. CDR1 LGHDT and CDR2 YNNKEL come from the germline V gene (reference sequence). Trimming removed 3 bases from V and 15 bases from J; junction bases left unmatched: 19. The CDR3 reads CASSHTRQLTGGVVFF. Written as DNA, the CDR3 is TGTGCCAGCAGCCATACACGCCAACTTACAGGGGGTGTTGTGTTCTTC.

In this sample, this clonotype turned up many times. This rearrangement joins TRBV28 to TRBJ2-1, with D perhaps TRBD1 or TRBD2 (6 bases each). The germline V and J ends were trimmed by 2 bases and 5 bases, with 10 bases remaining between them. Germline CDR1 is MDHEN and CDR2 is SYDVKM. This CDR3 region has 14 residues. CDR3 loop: CASSLAGEDNEQFF. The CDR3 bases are TGTGCCAGCAGTTTAGCAGGGGAGGACAATGAGCAGTTCTTC.

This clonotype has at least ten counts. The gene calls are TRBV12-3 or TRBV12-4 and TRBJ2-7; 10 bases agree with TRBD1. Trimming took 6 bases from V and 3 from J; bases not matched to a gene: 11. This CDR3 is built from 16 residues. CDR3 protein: CASRQTGTGAYYEQYF. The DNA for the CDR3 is TGTGCCAGCAGGCAAACCGGGACAGGGGCCTACTACGAGCAGTACTTC.

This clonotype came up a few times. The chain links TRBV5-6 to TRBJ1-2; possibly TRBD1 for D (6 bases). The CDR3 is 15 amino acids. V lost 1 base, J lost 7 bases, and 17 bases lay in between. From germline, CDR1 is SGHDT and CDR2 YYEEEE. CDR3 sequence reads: CASSLFGGRVAGYTF. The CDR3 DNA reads TGTGCCAGCAGCTTGTTTGGGGGGCGCGTTGCTGGCTACACCTTC.

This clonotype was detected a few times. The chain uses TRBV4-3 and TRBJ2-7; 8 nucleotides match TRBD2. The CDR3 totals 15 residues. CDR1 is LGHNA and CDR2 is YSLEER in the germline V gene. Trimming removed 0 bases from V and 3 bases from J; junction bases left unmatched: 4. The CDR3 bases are TGCGCCAGCAGCCAAGATTTAGCGGGGCTCTACGAGCAGTACTTC. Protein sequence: CASSQDLAGLYEQYF.